A single sample is the source of the 15 T cell receptor beta chains below, sequenced in a study of metastatic and nonmetastatic thyroid tumors. All patients were treatment-naive before thyroid surgery. TCRdb re-clonotyped the PCR reads via MiXCR. The repertoire has about 40,000 clones, roughly an eighth of them found once; the top ten carry around 25%. Sequencing was performed on blood. These receptors originate from a female donor with papillary thyroid cancer or a benign thyroid nodule (not recorded which). Some clones in this sample may be carry-over from other donors' samples.

This clone appeared many times. The chain uses TRBV2 and TRBJ2-7, with D tentatively TRBD2 (5 bases). Germline CDR1 is SNHLY and CDR2 is FYNNEI. The CDR3 totals 12 residues. Trimming left V 6 bases short and J 10 bases short, with 16 bases between. CDR3 sequence reads: CASREEIRNQYF. Here the CDR3 DNA reads TGTGCCAGCAGGGAGGAGATCCGAAATCAGTACTTC.

This clone was detected ten times or more. The chain uses TRBV20-1 and TRBJ1-1; weak D call: TRBD1 (6 bases). Per germline, CDR1 DFQATT and CDR2 SNEGSKA (reference sequence). The V and J ends lost 6 bases and 1 base respectively, with 15 bases between them. The CDR3 is made up of 14 amino acids. CDR3 nucleotide sequence: TGCAGTGCCATCAGGGGTTTGGGGAACACTGAAGCTTTCTTT. Translation gives CSAIRGLGNTEAFF.

This clone was observed at least ten times. The J gene is TRBJ2-3, the V gene TRBV11-3; D ambiguous. The V and J ends lost 5 bases and 0 bases respectively, with 15 bases between them. Germline assignment: CDR1 SGHNT and CDR2 YENEEA. The CDR3 consists of 16 residues. The CDR3, as DNA: TGTGCCAGCAGCCCCCGGGCTAGTCTTAGCACAGATACGCAGTATTTT. Translated: CASSPRASLSTDTQYF.

There are many counts of this clone. The chain has TRBV2 and TRBJ2-7; no clear D. From germline, CDR1 is SNHLY and CDR2 FYNNEI. The CDR3 covers 13 residues. V lost 3 bases, J lost 3 bases, and 9 bases lay in between. CDR3 bases: TGTGCCAGCAGTGAGTTAGTGTTCTACGAGCAGTACTTC. It is translated as CASSELVFYEQYF.

This clone was found many times. The chain links TRBV15 to TRBJ2-6; a possible D gene is TRBD2 (6 bases). V shed 5 bases and J shed 4 bases, with 27 bases lying between them. Per the germline V gene, CDR1 is LNHNV and CDR2 is YYDKDF (reference sequence). The CDR3 is made up of 20 amino acids. CDR3 in DNA: TGTGCCACCAGCGATAGGGACGGGGGTCCCACAGGCACCGGGGCCAACGTCCTGACTTTC. This codes for CATSDRDGGPTGTGANVLTF.

This clone appeared many times. Other DNA sequences of this sample code for an identical CDR3. As DNA, the CDR3 is TGTGCCAGTAGGGTAACAGGCTCTGGGGCCAACGTCCTGACTTTC. It codes for CASRVTGSGANVLTF. The chain combines TRBV19 with TRBJ2-6, with D possibly being TRBD1 (5 bases). Deletions cut 6 bases from V and 0 bases from J, with 9 bases between. CDR1 and CDR2 from the germline V gene are LNHDA and SQIVND (reference sequence). This CDR3 is built from 15 residues.

This clone was detected a few times. This chain joins TRBV6-2 or TRBV6-3 and TRBJ2-7; 7 bases line up with TRBD2. V shed 4 bases and J 3 bases; nucleotides not matched to a gene: 12. Germline V gene sequence: CDR1 MNHEY, CDR2 SVGEGT. This CDR3 contains 16 residues. CDR3 DNA sequence: TGTGCCAGCAGTTTACCGAGCGGGAATTCGGTCTACGAGCAGTACTTC. Protein sequence: CASSLPSGNSVYEQYF.

Only a few counts were recorded for this clone. V usage is TRBV3-1 and J usage is TRBJ1-1, with 8 bases matching TRBD1. The CDR3 spans 15 residues. J gave up 2 bases and V 8 bases, and 10 bases lay outside the gene matches. The germline V gene encodes CDR1 LGHDT and CDR2 YNNKEL (reference sequence). The CDR3 sequence is CASSPGTGVNTEAFF. CDR3 DNA: TGTGCCAGCTCCCCCGGGACAGGAGTTAACACTGAAGCTTTCTTT. The whole variable domain, remainder taken from reference TRBV3-1 and TRBJ1-1, is DTAVSQTPKYLVTQMGNDKSIKCEQNLGHDTMYWYKQDSKKFLKIMFSYNNKELIINETVPNRFSPKSPDKAHLNLHINSLELGDSAVYFCASSPGTGVNTEAFFGQGTRLTVV.

This rearrangement joins TRBV7-9 to TRBJ1-6; no reliable D call. Germline V gives CDR1 SEHNR, CDR2 FQNEAQ (reference sequence). The CDR3 spans 14 residues. V shed 5 bases and J shed 3 bases, with 8 bases lying between them. The CDR3 DNA is TGTGCCAGCAGCGGAGAGGACTATAATTCACCCCTCCACTTT. This sequence encodes CASSGEDYNSPLHF.

The sample holds many counts of this clone. V usage is TRBV25-1 and J usage is TRBJ1-1; D unresolved. Trimming pared 1 base from V and 3 bases from J, leaving 15 bases between. Germline CDR1 and CDR2: MGHDK and SYGVNS. The CDR3 is 16 amino acids. The CDR3 spells CASSESARESDTEAFF. The CDR3, as DNA: TGTGCCAGCAGTGAATCGGCACGGGAGTCGGACACTGAAGCTTTCTTT. Full variable domain (rest looked up from reference TRBV25-1 and TRBJ1-1): EADIYQTPRYLVIGTGKKITLECSQTMGHDKMYWYQQDPGMELHLIHYSYGVNSTEKGDLSSESTVSRIRTEHFPLTLESARPSHTSQYLCASSESARESDTEAFFGQGTRLTVV.

This clone was seen repeatedly, ten times or more. The chain couples TRBV5-4 to TRBJ2-2; 7 nucleotides agree with TRBD2. CDR1 is SGHNT and CDR2 is YYREEE in the germline V gene (reference sequence). CDR3 length: 15 residues. J was trimmed by 4 bases and V by 2 bases; bases with no gene match: 5. CDR3 sequence (DNA): TGTGCCAGCAGCTTTGGCGGGAGTGTCACCGGGGAGCTGTTTTTT. It codes for CASSFGGSVTGELFF.

This clone has at least ten counts. This chain joins TRBV2 and TRBJ2-7; perhaps TRBD2 as D (5 bases). Germline V gives CDR1 SNHLY, CDR2 FYNNEI. The CDR3 sequence is 14 residues long. Trimming left V 7 bases short and J 2 bases short, with 15 bases between. Written as DNA, the CDR3 is TGTGCCAGCAAGACAACCCCCGGGGCCTACGAGCAGTACTTC. Its translation: CASKTTPGAYEQYF.

This clone was recorded many times. The genes are TRBV4-1 and TRBJ1-5; D is possibly TRBD1 (5 bases). The CDR3 sequence is 18 residues long. The germline V and J ends were trimmed by 0 bases and 6 bases, with 21 bases remaining between them. CDR1 MGHRA and CDR2 YSYEKL come from the germline V gene. CDR3 coding DNA: TGCGCCAGCAGCCAAGAATGGAGGGGCAGAAAGGAGGGTCAGCCCCAGCATTTT. Protein: CASSQEWRGRKEGQPQHF.

Ten or more counts support this clone. The J gene is TRBJ1-2, the V gene TRBV3-1, with D unresolved. Germline V gives CDR1 LGHDT, CDR2 YNNKEL (reference sequence). This CDR3 is built from 15 residues. V was clipped by 0 bases and J by 2 bases, with 10 bases between them. The chain's CDR3 is CASSQDNRENYGYTF. The DNA of the CDR3 is TGTGCCAGCAGCCAAGATAACAGAGAAAACTATGGCTACACCTTC.

This clone came up many times. The gene calls are TRBV28 and TRBJ2-7, with D uncertain. This CDR3 is 11 amino acids long. Trimming took 9 bases from V and 0 from J, leaving 6 bases between them. CDR1 is MDHEN and CDR2 is SYDVKM in the germline V gene. This CDR3 reads CASSSSYEQYF. CDR3 DNA sequence: TGTGCCAGTTCGAGCTCCTACGAGCAGTACTTC.